This section outlines one T cell receptor beta chain sequence together with its context. The antigen is not known. The protocol was immunoSEQ multiplex PCR, while the TCRdb copy is restricted to in-frame clones and leaves out a portion. The sample consists of fewer than 200,000 clones, 85% to 90% of them appearing once. The record originates from a study of T cell responses to AZD1222 COVID-19 vaccine. Study-level points and caveats: Scientists sampled the repertoires only once the peak T cell response had passed.

Germline V gene sequence: CDR1 SGHRS, CDR2 YFSETQ. Trimming stripped 0 bases from V and 2 bases from J, with 13 bases between. The CDR3 sequence is 16 residues long. V usage is TRBV5-1 and J usage is TRBJ2-3; maybe TRBD2 (6 bases). Sequenced material: peripheral blood, taken 28 days after the second AZD1222 dose. The clonotype was recovered from an adult who received the AZD1222 COVID-19 vaccine. CDR3 coding DNA: TGCGCCAGCAGCTTGGGGCCCGGGGGTACCACAGATACGCAGTATTTT. Its translation: CASSLGPGGTTDTQYF.